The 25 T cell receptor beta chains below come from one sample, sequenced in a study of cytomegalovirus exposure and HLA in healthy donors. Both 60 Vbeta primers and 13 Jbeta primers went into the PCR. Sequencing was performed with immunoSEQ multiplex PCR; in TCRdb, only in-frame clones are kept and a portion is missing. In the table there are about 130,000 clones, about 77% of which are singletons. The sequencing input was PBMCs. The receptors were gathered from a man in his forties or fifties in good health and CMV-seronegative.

The CDR3 here is CASSIGQGSSYEQYF. CDR3 nucleotide sequence: TGTGCCAGCAGTATCGGACAGGGGAGCTCCTACGAGCAGTACTTC. The chain joins TRBV28 to TRBJ2-7; 9 nucleotides line up with TRBD1. V shed 5 bases and J 0 bases; nucleotides not matched to a gene: 5. CDR3 length: 15 amino acids. Germline V lookup: CDR1 MDHEN, CDR2 SYDVKM.

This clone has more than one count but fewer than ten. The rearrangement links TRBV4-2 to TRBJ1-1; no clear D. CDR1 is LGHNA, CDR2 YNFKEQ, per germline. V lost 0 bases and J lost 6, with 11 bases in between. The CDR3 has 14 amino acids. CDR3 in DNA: TGTGCCAGCAGCCAAGAAGCCCTGAGCGCTGAAGCTTTCTTT. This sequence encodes CASSQEALSAEAFF.

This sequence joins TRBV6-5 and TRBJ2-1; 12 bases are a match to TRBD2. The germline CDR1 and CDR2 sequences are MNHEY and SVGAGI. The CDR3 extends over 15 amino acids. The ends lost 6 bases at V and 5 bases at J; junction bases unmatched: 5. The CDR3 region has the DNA TGTGCCAGCAGACCTCGGACTAGCGGGAACAATGAGCAGTTCTTC. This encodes CASRPRTSGNNEQFF.

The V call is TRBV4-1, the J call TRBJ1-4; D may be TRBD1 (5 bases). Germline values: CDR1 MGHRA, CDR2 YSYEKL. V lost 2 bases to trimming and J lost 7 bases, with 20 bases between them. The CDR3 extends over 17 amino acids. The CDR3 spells CASSQHSSGGESEKLFF. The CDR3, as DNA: TGCGCCAGCAGCCAACACAGTTCAGGAGGGGAGAGTGAAAAACTGTTTTTT.

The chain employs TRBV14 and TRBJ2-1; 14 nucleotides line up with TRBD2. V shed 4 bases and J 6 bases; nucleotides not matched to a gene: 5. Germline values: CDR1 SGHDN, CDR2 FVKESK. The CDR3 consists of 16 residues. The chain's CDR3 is CASSPLGTSGSNEQFF. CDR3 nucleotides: TGTGCCAGCAGCCCACTAGGGACTAGCGGGAGCAATGAGCAGTTCTTC. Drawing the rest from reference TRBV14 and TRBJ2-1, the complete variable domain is EAGVTQFPSHSVIEKGQTVTLRCDPISGHDNLYWYRRVMGKEIKFLLHFVKESKQDESGMPNNRFLAERTGGTYSTLKVQPAELEDSGVYFCASSPLGTSGSNEQFFGPGTRLTVL.

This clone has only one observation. This CDR3 reads CASSPRDRGLGEQYF. In DNA form, the CDR3 reads TGCGCCAGCAGCCCCCGGGACAGGGGACTGGGTGAGCAGTACTTC. This chain links TRBV5-1 with TRBJ2-7; 10 positions match TRBD1. Germline V CDR1 and CDR2: SGHRS, YFSETQ. With V trimmed by 4 bases and J by 7 bases, 11 bases remained unmatched. The CDR3 runs to 15 residues. The full variable domain, completed using reference TRBV5-1 and TRBJ2-7, is KAGVTQTPRYLIKTRGQQVTLSCSPISGHRSVSWYQQTPGQGLQFLFEYFSETQRNKGNFPGRFSGRQFSNSRSEMNVSTLELGDSALYLCASSPRDRGLGEQYFGPGTRLTVT.

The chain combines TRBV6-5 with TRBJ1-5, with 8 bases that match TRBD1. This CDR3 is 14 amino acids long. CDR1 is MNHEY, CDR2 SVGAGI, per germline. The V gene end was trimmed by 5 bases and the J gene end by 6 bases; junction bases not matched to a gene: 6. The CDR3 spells CASSPDRGGQPQHF. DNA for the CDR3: TGTGCCAGCAGTCCTGACAGGGGAGGTCAGCCCCAGCATTTT.

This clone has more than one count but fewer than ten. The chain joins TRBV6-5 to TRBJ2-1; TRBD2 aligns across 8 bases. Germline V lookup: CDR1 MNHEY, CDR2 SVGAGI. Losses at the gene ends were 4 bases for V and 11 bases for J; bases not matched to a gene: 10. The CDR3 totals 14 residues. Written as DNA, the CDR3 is TGTGCCAGCAGTTCCGGGACTAGGGACGCGAAGCAGTTCTTC. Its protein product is CASSSGTRDAKQFF.

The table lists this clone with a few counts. CDR3 protein: CASRPFGNQPQHF. CDR3 nucleotide sequence: TGTGCCAGTCGTCCCTTTGGCAATCAGCCCCAGCATTTT. V gene TRBV19 combines with J gene TRBJ1-5; no clear D gene. Deletions cut 8 bases from V and 2 bases from J, with 10 bases between. CDR3 length: 13 amino acids. Germline-derived CDR1 and CDR2 are LNHDA and SQIVND (reference sequence). The entire variable domain, with the rest obtained from reference TRBV19 and TRBJ1-5, is as follows: DGGITQSPKYLFRKEGQNVTLSCEQNLNHDAMYWYRQDPGQGLRLIYYSQIVNDFQKGDIAEGYSVSREKKESFPLTVTSAQKNPTAFYLCASRPFGNQPQHFGDGTRLSIL.

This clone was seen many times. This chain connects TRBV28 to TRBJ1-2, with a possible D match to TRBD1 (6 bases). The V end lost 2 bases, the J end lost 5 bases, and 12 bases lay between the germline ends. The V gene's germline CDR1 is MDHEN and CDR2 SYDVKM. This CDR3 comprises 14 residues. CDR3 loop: CASSLPQGQYGYTF. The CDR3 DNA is TGTGCCAGCAGTTTACCCCAGGGGCAGTATGGCTACACCTTC.

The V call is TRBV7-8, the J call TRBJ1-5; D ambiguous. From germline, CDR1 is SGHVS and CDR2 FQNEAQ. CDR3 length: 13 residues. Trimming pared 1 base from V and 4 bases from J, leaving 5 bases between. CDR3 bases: TGTGCCAGCAGCTTAGACCTAAATCAGCCCCAGCATTTT. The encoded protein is CASSLDLNQPQHF.

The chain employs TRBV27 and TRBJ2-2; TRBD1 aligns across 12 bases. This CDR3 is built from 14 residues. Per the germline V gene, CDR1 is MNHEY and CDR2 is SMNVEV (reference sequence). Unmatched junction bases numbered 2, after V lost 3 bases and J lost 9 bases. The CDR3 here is CASSFGTGGRELFF. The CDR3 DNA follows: TGTGCCAGCAGTTTTGGGACAGGGGGCCGGGAGCTGTTTTTT.

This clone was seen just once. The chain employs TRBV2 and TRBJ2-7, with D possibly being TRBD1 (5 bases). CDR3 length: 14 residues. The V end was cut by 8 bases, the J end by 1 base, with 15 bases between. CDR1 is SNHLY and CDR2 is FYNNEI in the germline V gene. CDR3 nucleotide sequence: TGTGCCAGCGGGGCTGGCAGGAAGTCCTACGAGCAGTACTTC. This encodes CASGAGRKSYEQYF.

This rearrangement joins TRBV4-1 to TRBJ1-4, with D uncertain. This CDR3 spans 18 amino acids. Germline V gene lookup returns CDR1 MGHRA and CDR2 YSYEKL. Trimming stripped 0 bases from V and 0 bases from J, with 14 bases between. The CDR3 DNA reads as TGCGCCAGCAGCCAAGATCTTAGTGATCCCTCAACTAATGAAAAACTGTTTTTT. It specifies CASSQDLSDPSTNEKLFF.

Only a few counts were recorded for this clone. The CDR3 is CASSQAGLSNEKLFF. In DNA form, the CDR3 reads TGTGCCAGCAGCCAAGCGGGACTTTCAAATGAAAAACTGTTTTTT. The genes are TRBV14 and TRBJ1-4; tentative D call: TRBD1 (5 bases). This CDR3 is built from 15 residues. Germline CDR1 SGHDN, CDR2 FVKESK. V lost 1 base, J lost 5 bases, and 11 bases lay in between.

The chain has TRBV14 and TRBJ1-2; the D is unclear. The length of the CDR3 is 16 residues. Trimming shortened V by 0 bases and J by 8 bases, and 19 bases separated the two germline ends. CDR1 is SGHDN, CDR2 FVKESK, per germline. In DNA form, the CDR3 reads TGTGCCAGCAGCCAAGATATCCACCGAGGGAAAGGCGGCTACACCTTC. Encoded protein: CASSQDIHRGKGGYTF.

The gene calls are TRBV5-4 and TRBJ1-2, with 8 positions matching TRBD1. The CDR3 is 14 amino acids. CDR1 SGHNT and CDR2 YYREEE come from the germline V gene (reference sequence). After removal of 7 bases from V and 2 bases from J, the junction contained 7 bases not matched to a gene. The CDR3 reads CASGDRQGNYGYTF. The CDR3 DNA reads TGTGCCAGCGGGGATAGACAGGGGAACTATGGCTACACCTTC.

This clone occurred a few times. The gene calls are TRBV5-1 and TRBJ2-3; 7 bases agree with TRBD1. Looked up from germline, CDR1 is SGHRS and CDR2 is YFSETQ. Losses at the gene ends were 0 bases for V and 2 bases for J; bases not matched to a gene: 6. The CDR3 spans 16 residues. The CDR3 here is CASSLGTGEFTDTQYF. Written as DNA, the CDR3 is TGCGCCAGCAGCTTGGGCACAGGGGAATTCACAGATACGCAGTATTTT.

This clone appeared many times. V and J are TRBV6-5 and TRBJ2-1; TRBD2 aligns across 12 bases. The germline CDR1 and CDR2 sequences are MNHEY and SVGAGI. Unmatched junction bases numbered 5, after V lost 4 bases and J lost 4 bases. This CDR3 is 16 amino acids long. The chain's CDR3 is CASSLPSGRDYNEQFF. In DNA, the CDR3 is TGTGCCAGCAGTTTACCTAGCGGGAGGGATTACAATGAGCAGTTCTTC.

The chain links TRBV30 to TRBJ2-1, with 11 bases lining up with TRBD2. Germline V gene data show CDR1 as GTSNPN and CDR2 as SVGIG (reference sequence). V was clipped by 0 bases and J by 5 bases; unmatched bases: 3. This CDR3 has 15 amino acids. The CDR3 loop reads CAWSVGTSGDNEQFF. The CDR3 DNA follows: TGTGCCTGGAGTGTAGGGACTAGCGGTGACAATGAGCAGTTCTTC.

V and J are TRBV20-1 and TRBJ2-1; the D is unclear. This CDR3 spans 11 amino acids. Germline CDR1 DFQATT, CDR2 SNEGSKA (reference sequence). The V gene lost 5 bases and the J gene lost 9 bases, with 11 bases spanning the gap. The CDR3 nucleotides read TGCAGTGCTGATTTATTGAGTGAGCAGTTCTTC. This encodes CSADLLSEQFF.

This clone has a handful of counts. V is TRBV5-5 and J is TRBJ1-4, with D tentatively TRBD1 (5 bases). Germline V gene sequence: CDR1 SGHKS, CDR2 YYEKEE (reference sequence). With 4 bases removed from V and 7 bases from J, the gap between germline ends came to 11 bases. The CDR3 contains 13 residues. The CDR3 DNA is TGTGCCAGCAGCCAGGAGGGGTTTGAAAAACTGTTTTTT. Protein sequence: CASSQEGFEKLFF.

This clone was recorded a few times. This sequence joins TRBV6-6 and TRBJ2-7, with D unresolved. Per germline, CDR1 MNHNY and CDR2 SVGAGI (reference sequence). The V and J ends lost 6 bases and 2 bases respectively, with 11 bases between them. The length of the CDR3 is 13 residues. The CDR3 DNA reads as TGTGCCAGCAGCCGTCCATGGCCCTACGAGCAGTACTTC. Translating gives CASSRPWPYEQYF.

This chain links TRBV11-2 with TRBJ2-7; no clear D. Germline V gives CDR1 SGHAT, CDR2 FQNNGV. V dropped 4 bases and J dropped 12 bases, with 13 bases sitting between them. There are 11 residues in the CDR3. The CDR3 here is CASSSSRVLYF. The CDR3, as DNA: TGTGCCAGCAGCTCCTCACGCGTCTTGTACTTC.

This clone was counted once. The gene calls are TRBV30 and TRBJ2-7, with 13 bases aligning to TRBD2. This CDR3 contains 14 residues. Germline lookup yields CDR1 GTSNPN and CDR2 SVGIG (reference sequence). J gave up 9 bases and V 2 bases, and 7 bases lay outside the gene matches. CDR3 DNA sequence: TGTGCCTGGAGTCTTACTAGCGGGAGGGCCTTGCAGTACTTC. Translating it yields CAWSLTSGRALQYF. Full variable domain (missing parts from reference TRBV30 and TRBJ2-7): SQTIHQWPATLVQPVGSPLSLECTVEGTSNPNLYWYRQAAGRGLQLLFYSVGIGQISSEVPQNLSASRPQDRQFILSSKKLLLSDSGFYLCAWSLTSGRALQYFGPGTRLTVT.